The 20 T cell receptor beta chains below were found in one sample sequenced in a study of beta chain features in type 1 diabetes. Sequenced material consisted of expressed TCRB transcripts (all of the isolated RNA was reverse transcribed). Using immunoSEQ multiplex PCR, the repertoire was profiled, and TCRdb retains in-frame clones only, with some absent. The data contain a few hundred thousand clones, around 15% of them singletons. The specimen was central memory CD4+ T cells from blood. All receptors derive from a man aged 25-45 years in good health.

The chain joins TRBV13 to TRBJ2-7; D might be TRBD2 (5 bases). Trimming cost V 5 bases and J 5 bases, with 10 bases left between them. There are 12 residues in the CDR3. Germline V CDR1 and CDR2: PRHDT, FYEKMQ (reference sequence). DNA for the CDR3: TGTGCCAGCAGCCGCGCCGGGGACGAGCAGTACTTC. The encoded protein is CASSRAGDEQYF.

The V call is TRBV5-1, the J call TRBJ2-7; TRBD2 matches at 8 bases. CDR3 size: 16 residues. J was trimmed by 3 bases and V by 3 bases; bases with no gene match: 11. Germline values: CDR1 SGHRS, CDR2 YFSETQ. CDR3 residues: CASSYSLGTSIYEQYF. The CDR3, as DNA: TGCGCCAGCAGCTACTCCCTCGGGACTAGTATCTACGAGCAGTACTTC.

For this clone: At one boundary the junction diverges from the germline segment, which might be a read error. This same CDR3 is encoded by further DNA sequences in the sample. The genes are TRBV9 and TRBJ1-5; 8 bases are shared with TRBD1. Per the germline V gene, CDR1 is SGDLS and CDR2 is YYNGEE. This CDR3 comprises 15 residues. CDR3 amino acids: CASSERGQELQPQHF. Written as DNA, the CDR3 is TGTGCTAGCAGCGAGAGGGGACAGGAACTTCAGCCCCAGCATTTT.

This clone was counted a few times. The DNA for the CDR3 is TGCGCCAGCAGCCAACATGAGAAGGGGTACAATGAGCAGTTCTTC. This codes for CASSQHEKGYNEQFF. The gene calls are TRBV4-1 and TRBJ2-1; possibly TRBD1 for D (5 bases). V was pared by 2 bases and J by 4 bases, with 12 bases between. The CDR3 contains 15 residues. The germline V gene encodes CDR1 MGHRA and CDR2 YSYEKL.

This clone was recorded many times. CDR3 region: CASSEGDGYTF. CDR3 DNA sequence: TGTGCCAGCAGCGAAGGGGACGGCTACACCTTC. The rearrangement joins TRBV11-2 to TRBJ1-2, with D perhaps matching TRBD1 (5 bases). Per germline, CDR1 SGHAT and CDR2 FQNNGV. The CDR3 is 11 residues long. The germline V and J ends were trimmed by 5 bases and 8 bases, with 9 bases remaining between them.

This clone was seen a few times. The gene calls are TRBV7-8 and TRBJ1-5, with no clear D. The CDR3 runs to 13 residues. Trimming stripped 0 bases from V and 3 bases from J, with 3 bases between. Germline V gene lookup returns CDR1 SGHVS and CDR2 FQNEAQ. CDR3 in DNA: TGTGCCAGCAGCTTAGCCCCCAATCAGCCCCAGCATTTT. It encodes CASSLAPNQPQHF.

The V gene is TRBV6-1, the J gene TRBJ2-1; 8 bases map to TRBD2. The trim removed 4 bases at V and 0 bases at J, leaving 11 bases unmatched. CDR3 size: 18 residues. Germline V gene lookup returns CDR1 MNHNS and CDR2 SASEGT. The CDR3 DNA is TGTGCCAGCAGTGCCTACGGACTAGCCTTAAGCTCCTACAATGAGCAGTTCTTC. Its protein is CASSAYGLALSSYNEQFF.

This clone was observed a handful of times. The V and J genes are TRBV6-6 and TRBJ2-5; 7 bases align to TRBD2. Germline assignment: CDR1 MNHNY and CDR2 SVGAGI (reference sequence). Trimming at V came to 8 bases and at J to 1 base, leaving 7 bases not matched to a gene. CDR3 size: 14 residues. CDR3 residues: CASGYGGFQETQYF. CDR3 in DNA: TGTGCCAGCGGATACGGGGGGTTCCAAGAGACCCAGTACTTC.

The sample holds many counts of this clone. The chain combines TRBV14 with TRBJ2-3, with 7 bases that match TRBD1. After removal of 0 bases from V and 3 bases from J, the junction contained 9 bases not matched to a gene. The CDR3 length is 17 residues. CDR1 is SGHDN and CDR2 is FVKESK in the germline V gene. This CDR3 is CASSQDLRLTGTDTQYF. The CDR3 DNA sequence: TGTGCCAGCAGCCAAGATCTACGGTTGACAGGGACAGATACGCAGTATTTT.

This clone has a count of ten or more. The V call is TRBV12-2, the J call TRBJ2-7; the listed D gene, TRBD1, was not tested against the DNA. TRBV12-2 constitutes a pseudogene. This CDR3 region has 15 residues. CDR3 sequence reads: CASRLAGTYRYEQYV. Written as DNA, the CDR3 is TGTGCAAGTCGCTTGGCCGGGACATATCGCTACGAGCAGTACGTC.

V and J are TRBV6-5 and TRBJ1-3; TRBD1 matches at 8 bases. CDR3 length: 15 amino acids. Losses at the gene ends were 10 bases for V and 4 bases for J; bases not matched to a gene: 12. CDR1 and CDR2 from the germline V gene are MNHEY and SVGAGI. The CDR3 DNA reads as TGTGCCACCAGAACGACAGGGGTGGGAGGAAACACCATATATTTT. Residues: CATRTTGVGGNTIYF.

The chain carries TRBV5-6 and TRBJ1-3; D is unresolved. The length of the CDR3 is 14 residues. Per germline, CDR1 SGHDT and CDR2 YYEEEE. Deletions cut 3 bases from V and 0 bases from J, with 7 bases between. Here the CDR3 DNA reads TGTGCCAGCAGCTCGGTGTACTCTGGAAACACCATATATTTT. Its translation: CASSSVYSGNTIYF.

This clone was picked up a small number of times. The chain joins TRBV18 to TRBJ1-5, with D perhaps matching TRBD1 (5 bases). Per germline, CDR1 KGHSH and CDR2 LQKENI. The V end was cut by 3 bases, the J end by 5 bases, with 14 bases between. The CDR3 totals 15 residues. The CDR3 here is CASSPGRGWDQPQHF. DNA of the CDR3: TGTGCCAGCTCACCGGGGAGGGGATGGGATCAGCCCCAGCATTTT.

Only a few counts were recorded for this clone. V is TRBV29-1 and J is TRBJ2-3, with unresolved D. V lost 8 bases to trimming and J lost 3 bases, with 12 bases between them. CDR3 length: 12 residues. CDR1 is SQVTM and CDR2 is ANQGSEA in the germline V gene. The CDR3 is CSPRQATDTQYF. The CDR3 nucleotides read TGCAGCCCCCGGCAGGCGACAGATACGCAGTATTTT.

This clone has a handful of counts. This chain links TRBV5-4 with TRBJ1-2; D gene unclear. The germline V and J ends were trimmed by 3 bases and 4 bases, with 10 bases remaining between them. Germline assignment: CDR1 SGHNT and CDR2 YYREEE (reference sequence). The CDR3 has 13 residues. CDR3 residues: CASSSDGSYGYTF. CDR3 bases: TGTGCCAGCAGCTCGGACGGTAGCTATGGCTACACCTTC.

The rearrangement joins TRBV20-1 to TRBJ2-7; D possibly uses TRBD1 or TRBD2 (5 bases each). The CDR3 consists of 11 residues. CDR1 is DFQATT and CDR2 is SNEGSKA in the germline V gene (reference sequence). The V gene lost 5 bases and the J gene lost 5 bases, with 10 bases spanning the gap. The CDR3 coding sequence is TGCAGTGCTGGGGGTGGGCACGAGCAGTACTTC. Translated: CSAGGGHEQYF.

This clone was counted a few times. The V and J genes are TRBV21-1 and TRBJ1-2. TRBV21-1 is tagged as a pseudogene. CDR3 size: 17 residues. CDR3 DNA: TGTGCCAGCAGCAACTCATGGCCGCCTCGCTATTATTATGGCTACACCTTC. This translates into CASSNSWPPRYYYGYTF.

This rearrangement joins TRBV7-2 to TRBJ1-5, with unresolved D. There are 12 residues in the CDR3. Germline V gene data show CDR1 as SGHTA and CDR2 as FQGNSA. V was pared by 3 bases and J by 7 bases, with 7 bases between. The CDR3: CASSFPGQPQHF. The CDR3 nucleotides read TGTGCCAGCAGCTTCCCAGGACAGCCCCAGCATTTT.

In this sample, this clone turned up a few times. The chain joins TRBV27 to TRBJ2-7, with D possibly matching TRBD2 (5 bases). V was shortened by 3 bases and J by 6 bases, with 12 bases between the two germline ends. Germline V gene data show CDR1 as MNHEY and CDR2 as SMNVEV (reference sequence). The CDR3 covers 13 residues. CDR3 amino acids: CASSFIPGVEQYF. CDR3 nucleotides: TGTGCCAGCAGTTTCATCCCCGGGGTCGAGCAGTACTTC.

The chain employs TRBV9 and TRBJ2-7, with 8 nucleotides matching TRBD1. Germline loops: CDR1 SGDLS, CDR2 YYNGEE. V shed 0 bases, J shed 5 bases, and the junction held 10 bases outside the gene matches. This CDR3 spans 16 amino acids. The CDR3, as DNA: TGTGCCAGCAGCGTAGCCCCGGACAGGGAGAGTCACGAGCAGTACGTC. Translating it yields CASSVAPDRESHEQYV.